This T cell receptor (beta chain) was documented in a study of blood T cells in healthy people across ages. Russia was home to the donors, healthy Caucasian individuals aged about 6 to 90. Isolation of PBMCs gave at least 6 million cells per sample. Sample-barcoded 5' priming and a J-beta primer mix drove a second PCR of roughly 6 to 12 cycles. TCRdb passed the 5' RACE reads through MiXCR, listing each CDR3 protein once. The sample yields 380,000 or so distinct CDR3 sequences, about 52% seen once. The source material was blood. This clonotype originated in a man aged 60-69 years in good health.

CDR3 region: CASSQSEGGIYNEQFF. The CDR3 DNA sequence: TGCGCCAGCAGCCAAAGTGAAGGGGGTATCTACAATGAGCAGTTCTTC. The chain combines TRBV4-1 with TRBJ2-1; the D gene is possibly TRBD1 (6 bases). The CDR3 loop spans 16 amino acids. Trimming stripped 2 bases from V and 3 bases from J, with 14 bases between. CDR1 and CDR2 (germline): MGHRA, YSYEKL.